This entry lists 16 T cell receptor beta chains sequenced from one sample in a study of blood T cell repertoires in COVID-19. Sequenced by immunoSEQ multiplex PCR; TCRdb stores in-frame clones only, minus some. The sample carries 310,000 or so clones, 90% recorded once. Sample: PBMCs or T cells enriched from blood (not recorded which). The receptors were sampled from a woman under 30 with acute COVID-19.

This sequence joins TRBV11-2 and TRBJ2-1; TRBD1 aligns across 7 bases. V dropped 1 base and J dropped 3; count of bases not matched to a gene: 6. The CDR3 consists of 16 residues. The germline V gene encodes CDR1 SGHAT and CDR2 FQNNGV. The CDR3 sequence: CASSLGGTVGYNEQFF. The CDR3 bases are TGTGCCAGCAGCTTAGGGGGGACAGTGGGCTACAATGAGCAGTTCTTC.

Comment on this clone: Germline and junction disagree at one end, which may indicate a read error. The chain uses TRBV7-7 and TRBJ2-3, with TRBD1 matching 10 bases. Germline CDR1 reads SSHAT; CDR2 reads FNYEAQ (reference sequence). This CDR3 comprises 14 residues. CDR3 loop: CASSPTGGGDTQYF. The CDR3 coding sequence is TGTGCTAGCAGCCCGACAGGGGGCGGGGATACGCAGTATTTT.

CDR3 sequence (DNA): TGTGCCAGCAGTGCGCAAGCCGGGACTAGCGGTTACAATGAGCAGTTCTTC. Protein product: CASSAQAGTSGYNEQFF. The chain is built from TRBV6-1 and TRBJ2-1; 11 bases fit TRBD2. CDR1 and CDR2 (germline): MNHNS, SASEGT. Trimming cost V 4 bases and J 4 bases; bases outside gene matches: 9. The CDR3 runs to 17 residues.

This sequence joins TRBV28 and TRBJ2-4; a possible D gene is TRBD1 (5 bases). The germline gives CDR1 MDHEN, CDR2 SYDVKM. This CDR3 is built from 14 residues. V was trimmed by 6 bases and J by 4 bases, leaving 13 bases between them. The CDR3: CASSNRTPKNIQYF. The CDR3 DNA reads as TGTGCCAGCAGCAACAGGACCCCTAAAAACATTCAGTACTTC.

J is TRBJ1-5 and V is TRBV4-1; 9 bases agree with TRBD1. The CDR3 loop spans 17 amino acids. Germline lookup yields CDR1 MGHRA and CDR2 YSYEKL. V was clipped by 2 bases and J by 2 bases; unmatched bases: 7. CDR3 protein: CASSQQYRTGGNQPQHF. As DNA, the CDR3 is TGCGCCAGCAGCCAACAATACCGGACAGGGGGCAATCAGCCCCAGCATTTT.

The chain has TRBV7-9 and TRBJ2-7, with 7 bases fitting TRBD2. Losses at the gene ends were 5 bases for V and 3 bases for J; bases not matched to a gene: 10. The germline gives CDR1 SEHNR, CDR2 FQNEAQ (reference sequence). CDR3 size: 15 residues. The CDR3 region has the DNA TGTGCCAGCAGCCAATCTCCAGCGGGATTCTACGAGCAGTACTTC. This translates into CASSQSPAGFYEQYF. The complete variable domain, with remaining parts taken from reference TRBV7-9 and TRBJ2-7, reads DTGVSQNPRHKITKRGQNVTFRCDPISEHNRLYWYRQTLGQGPEFLTYFQNEAQLEKSRLLSDRFSAERPKGSFSTLEIQRTEQGDSAMYLCASSQSPAGFYEQYFGPGTRLTVT.

J is TRBJ2-5 and V is TRBV25-1, with D possibly matching TRBD2 (6 bases). The CDR3 extends over 16 amino acids. Trimming cost V 1 base and J 5 bases, with 17 bases left between them. CDR1 and CDR2 (germline): MGHDK, SYGVNS. CDR3 sequence reads: CASSELGGVRGETQYF. As DNA, the CDR3 is TGTGCCAGCAGTGAATTGGGGGGAGTTCGTGGGGAGACCCAGTACTTC.

The CDR3 sequence: CASSQVTRSSSYNSPLHF. The CDR3 DNA reads TGCGCCAGCAGCCAAGTAACTAGGTCGAGCTCCTATAATTCACCCCTCCACTTT. The rearrangement links TRBV4-3 to TRBJ1-6; D gene ambiguous. CDR1 and CDR2 from the germline V gene are LGHNA and YSLEER. This CDR3 has 18 amino acids. Trimming stripped 1 base from V and 0 bases from J, with 13 bases between.

As DNA, the CDR3 is TGCAGCGGGGCTGGACAGGGAGACTACGAGCAGTACTTC. Encoded protein: CSGAGQGDYEQYF. The chain uses TRBV29-1 and TRBJ2-7, with 8 positions matching TRBD1. The V gene end was trimmed by 7 bases and the J gene end by 3 bases; junction bases not matched to a gene: 8. The CDR3 runs to 13 residues. Germline-derived CDR1 and CDR2 are SQVTM and ANQGSEA.

The chain links TRBV6-6 to TRBJ2-7; possible D gene TRBD2, 5 bases. The V and J ends lost 4 bases and 2 bases respectively, with 18 bases between them. This CDR3 contains 16 residues. Germline V gives CDR1 MNHNY, CDR2 SVGAGI (reference sequence). The CDR3 sequence is CASSFGVGAGAYEQYF. The CDR3 nucleotides are TGTGCCAGCAGTTTCGGGGTCGGCGCGGGCGCCTACGAGCAGTACTTC.

This chain links TRBV11-3 with TRBJ2-7; 7 bases are a match to TRBD2. This CDR3 spans 13 amino acids. CDR1 and CDR2 (germline): SGHNT, YENEEA. Trimming took 6 bases from V and 6 from J; bases not matched to a gene: 8. The CDR3 DNA reads TGTGCCAGCAGTCCAAGCAGGGAGGGCGAGCAGTACTTC. It is translated as CASSPSREGEQYF.

The gene calls are TRBV10-1 and TRBJ2-1; TRBD1 agrees at 10 bases. V was clipped by 8 bases and J by 4 bases; unmatched bases: 5. Germline V gene data show CDR1 as WNHNN and CDR2 as SYGVQD (reference sequence). The CDR3 is made up of 14 amino acids. CDR3 sequence: CASQRDRGYNEQFF. The CDR3 DNA reads as TGCGCCAGCCAGCGGGACAGGGGATACAATGAGCAGTTCTTC.

The CDR3 DNA reads as TGTGCCAGCAGCTTGTCAGGGGGGTCCTACGAGCAGTACTTC. This translates into CASSLSGGSYEQYF. This chain links TRBV7-2 with TRBJ2-7, with D possibly being TRBD1 (7 bases). CDR1 is SGHTA and CDR2 is FQGNSA in the germline V gene. The length of the CDR3 is 14 residues. With 3 bases removed from V and 1 base from J, the gap between germline ends came to 10 bases.

The chain carries TRBV4-2 and TRBJ2-7; 9 nucleotides match TRBD2. The CDR3 loop spans 15 amino acids. J gave up 2 bases and V 0 bases, and 2 bases lay outside the gene matches. CDR1 is LGHNA and CDR2 is YNFKEQ in the germline V gene. CDR3 nucleotide sequence: TGTGCCAGCAGCCAAGAAGGCGGGAGGGCCTACGAGCAGTACTTC. This translates into CASSQEGGRAYEQYF.

This clone has more than one count but fewer than ten. The genes are TRBV28 and TRBJ1-5, with TRBD1 matching over 9 bases. Looked up from germline, CDR1 is MDHEN and CDR2 is SYDVKM. Trimming cost V 4 bases and J 4 bases; bases outside gene matches: 11. The CDR3 loop spans 17 amino acids. The CDR3 protein is CASSSQQGAQGNQPQHF. CDR3 DNA: TGTGCCAGCAGTTCTCAACAGGGGGCGCAGGGGAATCAGCCCCAGCATTTT.

The chain carries TRBV27 and TRBJ1-5, with D possibly being TRBD1 (5 bases). Germline CDR1 is MNHEY and CDR2 is SMNVEV (reference sequence). Trimming took off 5 bases at V and 0 bases at J, with 8 bases between the two ends. The CDR3 is 14 amino acids. The CDR3 nucleotides are TGTGCCAGCAGTGGGGGGGGTAGCAATCAGCCCCAGCATTTT. The encoded protein is CASSGGGSNQPQHF.